The next 5 T cell receptor beta chains were all read from a single sample in a study of T cell changes during pregnancy in multiple sclerosis. Repertoires were generated with immunoSEQ multiplex PCR, while TCRdb's copy carries only in-frame clones and drops some. The sample has 30,000 to 40,000 clones, approximately 89% seen once. Sequences were derived from CD4+ T cells from peripheral blood mononuclear cells, sampled after pregnancy. All receptors derive from a female donor in good health, enrolled as a control in a pregnancy study.

The V and J genes are TRBV6-4 and TRBJ2-7; D is perhaps TRBD1 (6 bases). The CDR3 covers 14 residues. Germline loops: CDR1 MRHNA, CDR2 SNTAGT. Trimming took 6 bases from V and 6 from J, leaving 18 bases between them. This chain's CDR3 is CASSATDRFVEQYF. The CDR3 DNA is TGTGCCAGCAGCGCCACCGACAGGTTCGTCGAGCAGTACTTC.

The chain employs TRBV7-8 and TRBJ2-4; possible D gene TRBD2, 5 bases. With 0 bases removed from V and 9 bases from J, the gap between germline ends came to 12 bases. Germline assignment: CDR1 SGHVS and CDR2 FQNEAQ. The CDR3 has 14 amino acids. CDR3 loop: CASSLATEGSIQYF. CDR3 DNA sequence: TGTGCCAGCAGCTTAGCTACTGAGGGCTCCATTCAGTACTTC.

This rearrangement joins TRBV7-6 to TRBJ2-2; TRBD1 matches 8 bases. Germline-derived CDR1 and CDR2 are SGHVS and FNYEAQ. The CDR3 totals 14 residues. The ends lost 8 bases at V and 1 base at J; junction bases unmatched: 3. This CDR3 reads CASRGTGNTGELFF. The CDR3 coding sequence is TGTGCCAGCCGAGGGACAGGGAACACCGGGGAGCTGTTTTTT.

The chain is built from TRBV2 and TRBJ2-7, with D perhaps TRBD2 (6 bases). The V gene lost 8 bases and the J gene lost 0 bases, with 14 bases spanning the gap. This CDR3 has 14 residues. Germline V gene sequence: CDR1 SNHLY, CDR2 FYNNEI. CDR3 amino acids: CASQRGLNSYEQYF. For the CDR3, the DNA is TGTGCCAGCCAGAGGGGACTTAACTCCTACGAGCAGTACTTC.

The V gene is TRBV2, the J gene TRBJ2-7, with 8 nucleotides matching TRBD2. The CDR3 is made up of 13 amino acids. The V gene end was trimmed by 6 bases and the J gene end by 3 bases; junction bases not matched to a gene: 4. The germline gives CDR1 SNHLY, CDR2 FYNNEI. The CDR3 sequence is CASRLAGRYEQYF. The CDR3 DNA reads as TGTGCCAGCAGGCTAGCGGGCCGCTACGAGCAGTACTTC.